The clone carrying this TCR beta chain has a handful of counts. Its ends do not fully match the called genes, so a read error is possible. This sample stems from a study of blood T cell repertoires in COVID-19. This CDR3 comprises 16 residues. The V gene's germline CDR1 is SSHAT and CDR2 FNYEAQ (reference sequence). Profiling relied on immunoSEQ multiplex PCR, and the TCRdb table lists in-frame clones only, not all of them. The sample includes 79,000 or so clones, about 88% of them seen just once. This TCR was sampled from a human donor in a cohort sampled during active COVID-19. The V and J genes are TRBV7-7 and TRBJ2-1, with D perhaps TRBD1 (8 bases). Source material: peripheral blood. The CDR3 sequence is CASSPSGTGSKAEQFF. CDR3 nucleotide sequence: TGTGCTAGCAGCCCCAGCGGGACAGGCTCCAAGGCTGAGCAGTTCTTC.